A single sample is the source of the 22 T cell receptor beta chains below, sequenced in a study of shared T cell receptors in the human thymus. Libraries were prepared by immunoSEQ multiplex PCR; TCRdb keeps only in-frame clonotypes and omits some of them. The sample holds around 730,000 clones, 80% to 90% seen once. These sequences were also reported in another study, on human thymus T cells.

Sequencing used thymocytes. These receptors were collected from a girl younger than two with a congenital heart defect.

The chain recombines TRBV5-1 with TRBJ1-2, with D unresolved. Trimming took 6 bases from V and 8 from J, leaving 29 bases between them. Germline assignment: CDR1 SGHRS and CDR2 YFSETQ. This CDR3 is 17 amino acids long. DNA for the CDR3: TGCGCCAGCACAAATTCCCCCCCACGGCCGGGAGTGGGAGGCTACACCTTC. This encodes CASTNSPPRPGVGGYTF. Full variable domain (remainder filled in from reference TRBV5-1 and TRBJ1-2): KAGVTQTPRYLIKTRGQQVTLSCSPISGHRSVSWYQQTPGQGLQFLFEYFSETQRNKGNFPGRFSGRQFSNSRSEMNVSTLELGDSALYLCASTNSPPRPGVGGYTFGSGTRLTVV.

The rearrangement uses TRBV5-4 and TRBJ2-3, with 8 bases identical to TRBD1. The CDR3 covers 16 residues. CDR1 and CDR2 from the germline V gene are SGHNT and YYREEE (reference sequence). Trimming took 3 bases from V and 4 from J; bases not matched to a gene: 10. In DNA form, the CDR3 reads TGTGCCAGCAGCTGGGCCGGACAGGGTTCACCAGATACGCAGTATTTT. It codes for CASSWAGQGSPDTQYF.

V and J are TRBV6-5 and TRBJ2-7, with TRBD2 as a possible D gene (5 bases). V lost 2 bases, J lost 4 bases, and 15 bases lay in between. CDR3 length: 15 amino acids. Germline lookup yields CDR1 MNHEY and CDR2 SVGAGI. The CDR3 loop reads CASSYLRGPAYEQYF. The CDR3 region has the DNA TGTGCCAGCAGTTACCTCCGCGGGCCGGCTTACGAGCAGTACTTC.

This clone was found once. This rearrangement joins TRBV2 to TRBJ2-7; 10 bases map to TRBD1. This CDR3 is 16 amino acids long. Unmatched junction bases numbered 12, after V lost 7 bases and J lost 3 bases. The germline V gene encodes CDR1 SNHLY and CDR2 FYNNEI. This chain's CDR3 is CASKARDRGEVYEQYF. The CDR3 bases are TGTGCCAGCAAAGCTAGGGACAGGGGCGAAGTCTACGAGCAGTACTTC.

In its sample, this clone was seen once. The rearrangement uses TRBV2 and TRBJ1-5, with 7 positions matching TRBD1. Germline V lookup: CDR1 SNHLY, CDR2 FYNNEI. The CDR3 covers 16 residues. V lost 2 bases, J lost 5 bases, and 9 bases stayed unmatched. CDR3 sequence (DNA): TGTGCCAGCAGTGAATCGCAGACAGGGCCGGATCAGCCCCAGCATTTT. Encoded protein: CASSESQTGPDQPQHF.

V and J are TRBV4-3 and TRBJ1-1; TRBD1 agrees at 7 bases. V shed 4 bases, J shed 0 bases, and the junction held 2 bases outside the gene matches. The CDR3 has 14 residues. Looked up from germline, CDR1 is LGHNA and CDR2 is YSLEER. DNA for the CDR3: TGCGCCAGCAGCCCGACAGGGATGAACACTGAAGCTTTCTTT. It translates to CASSPTGMNTEAFF.

The V and J genes are TRBV7-2 and TRBJ2-7; D is perhaps TRBD2 (7 bases). Trimming shortened V by 0 bases and J by 4 bases, and 19 bases separated the two germline ends. In germline, CDR1 is SGHTA, CDR2 FQGNSA. This CDR3 has 17 amino acids. The CDR3 bases are TGTGCCAGCAGCTTAGCGATCCACTTCGGGGGGCAATACGAGCAGTACTTC. Translated: CASSLAIHFGGQYEQYF. Together with reference TRBV7-2 and TRBJ2-7, the CDR3 gives the full variable domain: GAGVSQSPSNKVTEKGKDVELRCDPISGHTALYWYRQSLGQGLEFLIYFQGNSAPDKSGLPSDRFSAERTGGSVSTLTIQRTQQEDSAVYLCASSLAIHFGGQYEQYFGPGTRLTVT.

This clone was seen a few times. This sequence joins TRBV5-1 and TRBJ1-6; TRBD1 matches at 8 bases. V was pared by 2 bases and J by 6 bases, with 4 bases of the junction left unmatched. This CDR3 has 15 amino acids. Germline lookup yields CDR1 SGHRS and CDR2 YFSETQ. CDR3 amino acids: CASSFRTGFNSPLHF. In DNA form, the CDR3 reads TGCGCCAGCAGCTTCCGGACAGGGTTTAATTCACCCCTCCACTTT. Full variable domain (remainder filled in from reference TRBV5-1 and TRBJ1-6): KAGVTQTPRYLIKTRGQQVTLSCSPISGHRSVSWYQQTPGQGLQFLFEYFSETQRNKGNFPGRFSGRQFSNSRSEMNVSTLELGDSALYLCASSFRTGFNSPLHFGNGTRLTVT.

The V call is TRBV7-8, the J call TRBJ1-2; 7 bases map to TRBD1. Germline V gives CDR1 SGHVS, CDR2 FQNEAQ. The CDR3 consists of 15 residues. After removal of 3 bases from V and 5 bases from J, the junction contained 9 bases not matched to a gene. The CDR3 sequence: CASSFTKGASYGYTF. CDR3 bases: TGTGCCAGCAGCTTCACCAAGGGGGCGTCGTATGGCTACACCTTC.

This chain joins TRBV6-1 and TRBJ2-7, with D possibly TRBD1 on 6 matching bases. From germline, CDR1 is MNHNS and CDR2 SASEGT. V dropped 5 bases and J dropped 3 bases, with 17 bases sitting between them. The CDR3 runs 15 residues. The chain's CDR3 is CASSPGQAFSYEQYF. As DNA, the CDR3 is TGTGCCAGCAGTCCGGGACAAGCCTTCAGCTACGAGCAGTACTTC.

This clone appeared a few times. The V gene is TRBV7-6, the J gene TRBJ1-6, with 7 bases fitting TRBD1. The CDR3 runs to 18 residues. Germline V CDR1 and CDR2: SGHVS, FNYEAQ. V gave up 3 bases and J gave up 3 bases; unmatched junction bases: 11. CDR3 region: CASSLRRTGGDYNSPLHF. CDR3 in DNA: TGTGCCAGCAGCTTGCGGAGGACAGGCGGAGACTATAATTCACCCCTCCACTTT.

The V call is TRBV14, the J call TRBJ1-4; 7 bases align to TRBD1. The V gene's germline CDR1 is SGHDN and CDR2 FVKESK. V lost 0 bases, J lost 5 bases, and 6 bases stayed unmatched. The CDR3 has 16 amino acids. CDR3 DNA sequence: TGTGCCAGCAGCCAAGAACCATCGACAGGGAATGAAAAACTGTTTTTT. Its translation: CASSQEPSTGNEKLFF.

The chain joins TRBV27 to TRBJ2-7, with TRBD2 matching over 8 bases. The CDR3 spans 14 residues. J was trimmed by 2 bases and V by 7 bases; bases with no gene match: 7. Germline lookup yields CDR1 MNHEY and CDR2 SMNVEV (reference sequence). The CDR3 DNA reads as TGTGCCAGCACCGGGCGGGGGGTCACCTACGAGCAGTACTTC. It specifies CASTGRGVTYEQYF.

CDR3 coding DNA: TGTGCCAGCAGTCCTTTCCGGGACAGACACTACGAGCAGTACTTC. Its protein product is CASSPFRDRHYEQYF. The chain carries TRBV27 and TRBJ2-7, with TRBD1 identical over 7 bases. CDR1 is MNHEY, CDR2 SMNVEV, per germline (reference sequence). V gave up 5 bases and J gave up 3 bases; unmatched junction bases: 10. The CDR3 spans 15 residues.

The gene calls are TRBV7-9 and TRBJ2-3; 8 bases map to TRBD2. Germline V gene lookup returns CDR1 SEHNR and CDR2 FQNEAQ (reference sequence). Trimming at V came to 0 bases and at J to 4 bases, leaving 9 bases not matched to a gene. CDR3 length: 17 residues. CDR3 protein: CASSLARGAGGPDTQYF. The CDR3 DNA reads as TGTGCCAGCAGCTTAGCCCGAGGGGCGGGGGGCCCAGATACGCAGTATTTT. Complete variable domain (other parts from reference TRBV7-9 and TRBJ2-3): DTGVSQNPRHKITKRGQNVTFRCDPISEHNRLYWYRQTLGQGPEFLTYFQNEAQLEKSRLLSDRFSAERPKGSFSTLEIQRTEQGDSAMYLCASSLARGAGGPDTQYFGPGTRLTVL.

V is TRBV9 and J is TRBJ2-6; TRBD1 might be the D (5 bases). The V gene's germline CDR1 is SGDLS and CDR2 YYNGEE. Trimming took off 0 bases at V and 1 base at J, with 14 bases between the two ends. CDR3 length: 18 amino acids. CDR3 DNA: TGTGCCAGCAGCGTAGCTTTGAAGGGGCAGTCTGGGGCCAACGTCCTGACTTTC. It specifies CASSVALKGQSGANVLTF.

This chain connects TRBV25-1 to TRBJ1-3, with D perhaps TRBD1 (6 bases). CDR3 length equals 15 residues. Germline lookup yields CDR1 MGHDK and CDR2 SYGVNS. V lost 4 bases to trimming and J lost 2 bases, with 12 bases between them. The CDR3 loop reads CASSVRAGAGNTIYF. CDR3 DNA: TGTGCCAGCAGTGTAAGGGCAGGGGCTGGAAACACCATATATTTT. Looking up the rest from reference TRBV25-1 and TRBJ1-3 gives the full variable domain: EADIYQTPRYLVIGTGKKITLECSQTMGHDKMYWYQQDPGMELHLIHYSYGVNSTEKGDLSSESTVSRIRTEHFPLTLESARPSHTSQYLCASSVRAGAGNTIYFGEGSWLTVV.

This sequence joins TRBV2 and TRBJ2-1; 8 positions agree with TRBD1. CDR1 is SNHLY, CDR2 FYNNEI, per germline. CDR3 length: 14 residues. With V trimmed by 7 bases and J by 7 bases, 9 bases remained unmatched. This CDR3 reads CASTRTGWDNEQFF. CDR3 sequence (DNA): TGTGCCAGCACCAGGACAGGGTGGGATAATGAGCAGTTCTTC.

This chain connects TRBV27 to TRBJ1-2; D is perhaps TRBD1 (5 bases). The CDR3 is 14 amino acids. V was trimmed by 4 bases and J by 7 bases, leaving 16 bases between them. The germline CDR1 and CDR2 sequences are MNHEY and SMNVEV (reference sequence). The CDR3 spells CASSSARGSGGYTF. CDR3 sequence (DNA): TGTGCCAGCAGTTCGGCTAGGGGATCCGGTGGCTACACCTTC.

The rearrangement uses TRBV11-2 and TRBJ1-1; possible D gene TRBD1, 6 bases. The V and J ends lost 4 bases and 2 bases respectively, with 26 bases between them. Germline CDR1 SGHAT, CDR2 FQNNGV. The CDR3 runs to 19 residues. CDR3 bases: TGTGCCAGCAGCTCCTCTCCCCCGGGCTACAGGGCGGAAAACACTGAAGCTTTCTTT. It encodes CASSSSPPGYRAENTEAFF.

V gene TRBV5-6 combines with J gene TRBJ2-7; 7 bases fit TRBD1. The germline CDR1 and CDR2 sequences are SGHDT and YYEEEE. The V and J ends lost 0 bases and 2 bases, in that order; junction bases with no gene match: 8. This CDR3 region has 16 residues. CDR3 loop: CASSLDGQVPTYEQYF. CDR3 nucleotides: TGTGCCAGCAGCTTGGACGGACAGGTGCCAACCTACGAGCAGTACTTC. The complete variable domain, with remaining parts taken from reference TRBV5-6 and TRBJ2-7, reads DAGVTQSPTHLIKTRGQQVTLRCSPKSGHDTVSWYQQALGQGPQFIFQYYEEEERQRGNFPDRFSGHQFPNYSSELNVNALLLGDSALYLCASSLDGQVPTYEQYFGPGTRLTVT.

The V gene is TRBV7-2, the J gene TRBJ2-1; D uncertain. Trimming removed 5 bases from V and 2 bases from J, with 19 bases in between. The CDR3 sequence is 17 residues long. CDR1 is SGHTA, CDR2 FQGNSA, per germline. DNA for the CDR3: TGTGCCAGCAGCCCTCTGCGGATCGAGAACACCTACAATGAGCAGTTCTTC. It codes for CASSPLRIENTYNEQFF. The variable domain in full, with the rest retrieved from reference TRBV7-2 and TRBJ2-1, is GAGVSQSPSNKVTEKGKDVELRCDPISGHTALYWYRQSLGQGLEFLIYFQGNSAPDKSGLPSDRFSAERTGGSVSTLTIQRTQQEDSAVYLCASSPLRIENTYNEQFFGPGTRLTVL.